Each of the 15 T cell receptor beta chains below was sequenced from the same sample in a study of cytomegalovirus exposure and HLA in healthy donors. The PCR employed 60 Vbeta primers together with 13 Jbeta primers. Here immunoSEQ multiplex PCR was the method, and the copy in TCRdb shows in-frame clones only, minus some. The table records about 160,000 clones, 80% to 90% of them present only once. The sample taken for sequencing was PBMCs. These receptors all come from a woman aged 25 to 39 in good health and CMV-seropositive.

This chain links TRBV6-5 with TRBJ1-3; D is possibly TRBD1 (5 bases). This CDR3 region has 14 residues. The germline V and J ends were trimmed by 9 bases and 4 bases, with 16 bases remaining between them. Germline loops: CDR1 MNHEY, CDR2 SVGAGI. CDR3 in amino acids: CARLLAGPGNTIYF. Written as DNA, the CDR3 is TGTGCCAGACTCCTTGCGGGGCCAGGAAACACCATATATTTT.

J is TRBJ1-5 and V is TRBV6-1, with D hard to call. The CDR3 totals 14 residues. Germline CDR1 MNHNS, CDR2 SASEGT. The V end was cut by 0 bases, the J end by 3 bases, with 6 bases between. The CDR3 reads CASSEAFNNQPQHF. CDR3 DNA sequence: TGTGCCAGCAGTGAAGCGTTCAACAATCAGCCCCAGCATTTT.

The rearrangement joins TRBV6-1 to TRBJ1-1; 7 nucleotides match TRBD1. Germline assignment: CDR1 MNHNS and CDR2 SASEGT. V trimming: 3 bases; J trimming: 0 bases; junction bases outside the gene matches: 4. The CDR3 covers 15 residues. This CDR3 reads CASSERGQLNTEAFF. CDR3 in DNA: TGTGCCAGCAGTGAGCGGGGACAGTTGAACACTGAAGCTTTCTTT.

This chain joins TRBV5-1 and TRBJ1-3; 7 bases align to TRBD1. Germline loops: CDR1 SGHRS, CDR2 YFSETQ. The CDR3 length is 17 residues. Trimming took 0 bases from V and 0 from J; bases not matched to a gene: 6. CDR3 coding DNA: TGCGCCAGCAGCTTGGCCGGGACAGCTTACTCTGGAAACACCATATATTTT. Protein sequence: CASSLAGTAYSGNTIYF. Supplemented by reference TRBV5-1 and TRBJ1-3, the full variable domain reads KAGVTQTPRYLIKTRGQQVTLSCSPISGHRSVSWYQQTPGQGLQFLFEYFSETQRNKGNFPGRFSGRQFSNSRSEMNVSTLELGDSALYLCASSLAGTAYSGNTIYFGEGSWLTVV.

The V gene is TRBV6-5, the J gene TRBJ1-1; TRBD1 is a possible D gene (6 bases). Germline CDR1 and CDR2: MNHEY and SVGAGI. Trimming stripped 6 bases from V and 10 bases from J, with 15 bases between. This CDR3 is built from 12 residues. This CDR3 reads CASRDRLKGAFF. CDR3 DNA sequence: TGTGCCAGCAGGGACAGACTGAAGGGAGCTTTCTTT.

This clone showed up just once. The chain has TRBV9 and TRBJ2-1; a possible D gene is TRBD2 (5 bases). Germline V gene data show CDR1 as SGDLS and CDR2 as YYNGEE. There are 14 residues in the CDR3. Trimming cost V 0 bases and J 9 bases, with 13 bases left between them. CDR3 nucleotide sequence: TGTGCCAGCAGCGTAGATGCGTCAGGAGGTGAGCAGTTCTTC. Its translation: CASSVDASGGEQFF.

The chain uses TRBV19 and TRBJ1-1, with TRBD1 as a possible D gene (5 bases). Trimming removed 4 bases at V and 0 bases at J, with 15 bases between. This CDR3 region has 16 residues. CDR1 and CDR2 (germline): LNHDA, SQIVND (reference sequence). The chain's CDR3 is CASSRGGKAMNTEAFF. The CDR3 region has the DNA TGTGCCAGTAGTAGGGGGGGTAAGGCGATGAACACTGAAGCTTTCTTT.

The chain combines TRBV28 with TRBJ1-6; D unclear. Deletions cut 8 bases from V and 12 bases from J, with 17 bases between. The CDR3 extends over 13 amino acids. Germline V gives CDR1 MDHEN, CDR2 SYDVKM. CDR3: CASAPGGSGPLHF. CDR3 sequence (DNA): TGTGCCAGCGCTCCGGGAGGGAGCGGACCCCTCCACTTT.

Written as DNA, the CDR3 is TGCGCCAGGGGTTTGAGGGGCAATCAGCCCCAGCATTTT. Its protein product is CARGLRGNQPQHF. This chain links TRBV5-1 with TRBJ1-5; D gene ambiguous. V lost 8 bases and J 2 bases, leaving 11 bases between the germline ends. In germline, CDR1 is SGHRS, CDR2 YFSETQ. The CDR3 spans 13 residues.

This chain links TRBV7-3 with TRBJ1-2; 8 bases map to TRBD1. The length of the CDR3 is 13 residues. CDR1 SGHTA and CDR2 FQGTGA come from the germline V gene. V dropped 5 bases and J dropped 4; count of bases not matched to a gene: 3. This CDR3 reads CASSVGTGYGYTF. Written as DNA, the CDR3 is TGTGCCAGCAGCGTGGGGACAGGCTATGGCTACACCTTC.

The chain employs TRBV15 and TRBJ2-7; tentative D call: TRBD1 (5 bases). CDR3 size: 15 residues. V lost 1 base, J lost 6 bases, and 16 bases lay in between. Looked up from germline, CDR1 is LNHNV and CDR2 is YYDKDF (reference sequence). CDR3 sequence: CATSRGGQVSAEQYF. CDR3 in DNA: TGTGCCACCAGCAGAGGGGGCCAGGTGTCCGCCGAGCAGTACTTC.

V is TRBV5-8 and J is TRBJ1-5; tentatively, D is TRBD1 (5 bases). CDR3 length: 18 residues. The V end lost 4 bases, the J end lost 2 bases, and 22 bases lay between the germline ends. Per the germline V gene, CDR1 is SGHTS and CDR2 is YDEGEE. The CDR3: CASSPRDLRWGGNQPQHF. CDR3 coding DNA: TGTGCCAGCAGCCCCCGGGATCTCCGTTGGGGGGGCAATCAGCCCCAGCATTTT.

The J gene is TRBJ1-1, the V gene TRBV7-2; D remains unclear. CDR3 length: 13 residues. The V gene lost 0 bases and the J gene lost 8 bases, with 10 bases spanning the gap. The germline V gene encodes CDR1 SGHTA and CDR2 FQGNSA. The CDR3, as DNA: TGTGCCAGCAGCTTAGCAGGGAGAGTCGAAGCTTTCTTT. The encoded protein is CASSLAGRVEAFF.

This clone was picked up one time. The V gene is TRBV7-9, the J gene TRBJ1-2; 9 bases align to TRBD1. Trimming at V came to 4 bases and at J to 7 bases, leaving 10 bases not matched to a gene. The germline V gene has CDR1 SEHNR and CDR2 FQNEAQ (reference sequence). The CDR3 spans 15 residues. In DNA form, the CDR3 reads TGTGCCAGCAGCTCGCCGACAGGGGGTACCTCTGGCTACACCTTC. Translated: CASSSPTGGTSGYTF.

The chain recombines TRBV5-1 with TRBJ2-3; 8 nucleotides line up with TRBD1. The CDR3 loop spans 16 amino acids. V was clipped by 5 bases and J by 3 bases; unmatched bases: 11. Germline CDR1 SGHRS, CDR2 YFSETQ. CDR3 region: CASSYAVDRATDTQYF. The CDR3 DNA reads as TGCGCCAGCAGTTATGCGGTGGACAGGGCTACAGATACGCAGTATTTT.